This T cell receptor beta chain was retrieved from a study of shared clonotypes between healthy human individuals. The wider study: For every donor, three CD4 naive, three CD4 memory, two CD8 naive and one CD8 memory plates were used. Notes on the study in general: The study's rarefaction showed incomplete sorted-subset sequencing despite large depth. Shared across a few donors were roughly 5% of the naive CD4 clonotypes.

The germline V gene encodes CDR1 KGHSH and CDR2 LQKENI. Deletions cut 6 bases from V and 0 bases from J, with 15 bases between. This CDR3 spans 16 amino acids. This clone appeared a few times. Its antigen is currently unknown. Libraries were prepared by immunoSEQ multiplex PCR; TCRdb keeps only in-frame clonotypes and omits some of them. The sample includes fewer than 2.5 million clones, over 85% of them seen just once. The chain joins TRBV18 to TRBJ1-5; D might be TRBD1 (5 bases). The source of this sequence is a young man in good health. Some clones in this sample may be carry-over from other donors' samples. The specimen sequenced was naive CD4+ T cells from PBMCs. Subset indicated: CD45RA+ positively selected. CDR3 DNA: TGTGCCAGCTCGCCCCAGGGACCTAATAGCAATCAGCCCCAGCATTTT. This encodes CASSPQGPNSNQPQHF. Combining the CDR3 with reference TRBV18 and TRBJ1-5 gives the whole variable domain NAGVMQNPRHLVRRRGQEARLRCSPMKGHSHVYWYRQLPEEGLKFMVYLQKENIIDESGMPKERFSAEFPKEGPSILRIQQVVRGDSAAYFCASSPQGPNSNQPQHFGDGTRLSIL.